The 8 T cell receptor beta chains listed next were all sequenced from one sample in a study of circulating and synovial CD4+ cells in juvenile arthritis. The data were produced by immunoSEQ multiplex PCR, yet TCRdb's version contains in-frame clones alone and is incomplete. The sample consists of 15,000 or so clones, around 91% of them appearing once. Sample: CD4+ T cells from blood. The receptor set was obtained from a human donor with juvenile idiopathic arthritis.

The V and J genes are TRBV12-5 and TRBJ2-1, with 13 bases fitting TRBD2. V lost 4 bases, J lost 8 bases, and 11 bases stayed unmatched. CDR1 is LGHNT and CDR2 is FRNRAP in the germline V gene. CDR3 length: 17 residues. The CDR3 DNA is TGTGCTAGTGGTTACTCCCCACTAGCGGGAGGGCCTGATGAGCAGTTCTTC. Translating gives CASGYSPLAGGPDEQFF.

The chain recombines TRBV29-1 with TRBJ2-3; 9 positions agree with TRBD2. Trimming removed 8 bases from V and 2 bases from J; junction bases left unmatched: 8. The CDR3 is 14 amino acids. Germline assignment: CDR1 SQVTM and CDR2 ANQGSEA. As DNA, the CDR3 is TGCAGCATCTATAGCGGGAGAAACACAGATACGCAGTATTTT. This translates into CSIYSGRNTDTQYF.

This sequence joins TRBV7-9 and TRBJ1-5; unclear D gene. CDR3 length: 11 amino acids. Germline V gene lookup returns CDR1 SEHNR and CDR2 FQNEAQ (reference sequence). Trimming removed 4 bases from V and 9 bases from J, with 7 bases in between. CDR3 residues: CASSSSGPQHF. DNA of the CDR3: TGTGCCAGCAGCTCCAGTGGGCCCCAGCATTTT.

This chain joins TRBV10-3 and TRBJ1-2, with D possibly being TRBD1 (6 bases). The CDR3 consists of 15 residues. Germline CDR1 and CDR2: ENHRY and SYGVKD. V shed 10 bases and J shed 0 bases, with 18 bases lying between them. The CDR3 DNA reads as TGTGCCACCGTCCAAGGGGGACGAGCTAACTATGGCTACACCTTC. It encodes CATVQGGRANYGYTF.

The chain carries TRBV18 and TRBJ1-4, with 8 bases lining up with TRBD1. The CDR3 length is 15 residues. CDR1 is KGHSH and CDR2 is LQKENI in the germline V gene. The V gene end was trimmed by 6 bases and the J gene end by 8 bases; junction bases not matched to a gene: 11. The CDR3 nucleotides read TGTGCCAGCTCGCCCGCTCAGGGGGCCGGGGAAAAACTGTTTTTT. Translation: CASSPAQGAGEKLFF.

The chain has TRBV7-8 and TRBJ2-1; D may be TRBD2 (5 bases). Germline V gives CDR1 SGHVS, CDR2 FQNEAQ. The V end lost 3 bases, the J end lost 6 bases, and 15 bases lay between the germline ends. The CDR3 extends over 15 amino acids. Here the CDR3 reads CASSFYRDKANEQFF. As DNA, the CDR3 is TGTGCCAGCAGCTTCTATCGGGATAAGGCCAATGAGCAGTTCTTC.

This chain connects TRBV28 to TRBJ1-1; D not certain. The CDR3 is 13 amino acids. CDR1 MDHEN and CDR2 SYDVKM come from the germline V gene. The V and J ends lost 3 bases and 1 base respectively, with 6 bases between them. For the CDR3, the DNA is TGTGCCAGCAGTTTTGGGCAGAACACTGAAGCTTTCTTT. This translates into CASSFGQNTEAFF.

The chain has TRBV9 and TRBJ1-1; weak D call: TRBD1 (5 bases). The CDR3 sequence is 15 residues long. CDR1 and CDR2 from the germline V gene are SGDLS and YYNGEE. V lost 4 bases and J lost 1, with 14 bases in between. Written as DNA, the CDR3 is TGTGCCAGCAGCCCCCAAAGGCAGGGGAACACTGAAGCTTTCTTT. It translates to CASSPQRQGNTEAFF.